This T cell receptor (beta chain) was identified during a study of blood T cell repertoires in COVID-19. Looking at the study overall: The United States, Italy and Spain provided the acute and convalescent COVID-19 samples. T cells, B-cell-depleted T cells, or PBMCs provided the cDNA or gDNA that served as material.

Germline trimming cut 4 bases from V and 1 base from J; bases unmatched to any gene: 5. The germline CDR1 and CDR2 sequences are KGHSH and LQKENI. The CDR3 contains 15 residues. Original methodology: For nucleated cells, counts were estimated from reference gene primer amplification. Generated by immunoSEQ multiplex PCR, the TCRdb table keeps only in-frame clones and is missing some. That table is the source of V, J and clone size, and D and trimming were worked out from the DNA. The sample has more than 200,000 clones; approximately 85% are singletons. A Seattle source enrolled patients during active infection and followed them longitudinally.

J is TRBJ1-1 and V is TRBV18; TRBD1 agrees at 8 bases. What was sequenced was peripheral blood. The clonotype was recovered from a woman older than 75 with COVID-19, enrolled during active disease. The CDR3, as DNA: TGTGCCAGCTCACTCGACAGGGGAGAGAACACTGAAGCTTTCTTT. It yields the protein CASSLDRGENTEAFF.